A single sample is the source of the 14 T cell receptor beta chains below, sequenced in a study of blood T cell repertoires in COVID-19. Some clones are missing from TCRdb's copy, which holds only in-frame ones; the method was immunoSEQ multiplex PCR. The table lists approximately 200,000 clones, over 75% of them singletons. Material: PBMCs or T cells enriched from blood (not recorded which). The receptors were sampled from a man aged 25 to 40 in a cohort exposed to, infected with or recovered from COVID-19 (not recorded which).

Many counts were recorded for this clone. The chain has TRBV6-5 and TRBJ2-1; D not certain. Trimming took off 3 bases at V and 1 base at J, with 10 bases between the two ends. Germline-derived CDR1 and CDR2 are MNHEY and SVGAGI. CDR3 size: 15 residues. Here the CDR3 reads CASSYFRVSYNEQFF. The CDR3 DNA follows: TGTGCCAGCAGTTATTTTCGGGTATCCTACAATGAGCAGTTCTTC.

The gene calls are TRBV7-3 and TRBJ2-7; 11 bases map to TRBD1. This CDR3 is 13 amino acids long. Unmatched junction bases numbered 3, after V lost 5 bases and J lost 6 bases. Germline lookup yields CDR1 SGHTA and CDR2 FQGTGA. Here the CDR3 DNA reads TGTGCCAGCAGCAGCGGGACAGGGGGCGAGCAGTACTTC. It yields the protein CASSSGTGGEQYF.

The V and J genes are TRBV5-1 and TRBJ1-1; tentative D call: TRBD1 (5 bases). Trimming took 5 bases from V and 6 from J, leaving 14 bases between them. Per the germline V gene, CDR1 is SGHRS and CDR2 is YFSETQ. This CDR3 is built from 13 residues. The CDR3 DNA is TGCGCCAGCAGGGTGTCAGGGATCGCTGAAGCTTTCTTT. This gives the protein CASRVSGIAEAFF.

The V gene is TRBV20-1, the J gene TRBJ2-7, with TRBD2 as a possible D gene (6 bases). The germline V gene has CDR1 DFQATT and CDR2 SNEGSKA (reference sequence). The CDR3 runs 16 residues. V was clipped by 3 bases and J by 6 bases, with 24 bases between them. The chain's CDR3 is CSASSRRSGLLGEQYF. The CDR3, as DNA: TGCAGTGCTAGTTCTCGGCGGTCGGGACTCCTGGGCGAGCAGTACTTC.

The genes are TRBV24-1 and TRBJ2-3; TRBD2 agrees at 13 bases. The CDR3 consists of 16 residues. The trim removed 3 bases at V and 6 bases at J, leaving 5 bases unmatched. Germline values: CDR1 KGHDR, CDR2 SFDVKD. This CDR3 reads CATSDGTSGIMDTQYF. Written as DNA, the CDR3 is TGTGCCACCAGTGATGGGACTAGCGGGATAATGGATACGCAGTATTTT.

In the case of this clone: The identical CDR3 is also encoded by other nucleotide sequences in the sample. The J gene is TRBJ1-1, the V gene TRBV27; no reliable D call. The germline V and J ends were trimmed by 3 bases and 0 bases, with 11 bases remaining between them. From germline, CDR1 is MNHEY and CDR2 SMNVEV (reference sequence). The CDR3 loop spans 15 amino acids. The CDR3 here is CASSFGTGMNTEAFF. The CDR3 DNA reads TGTGCCAGCAGTTTCGGTACGGGAATGAACACTGAAGCTTTCTTT.

The CDR3, as DNA: TGTGCCAGCAGCGGACTTACTAGCGGCACAGATACGCAGTATTTT. Its protein is CASSGLTSGTDTQYF. The chain employs TRBV9 and TRBJ2-3; 7 positions agree with TRBD2. CDR1 is SGDLS, CDR2 YYNGEE, per germline. J gave up 1 base and V 3 bases, and 5 bases lay outside the gene matches. The CDR3 extends over 15 amino acids.

CDR3 nucleotide sequence: TGCGCCAGCAGCTTGGTTGAGGACTATGGCTACACCTTC. Its protein product is CASSLVEDYGYTF. The chain uses TRBV5-1 and TRBJ1-2; no firm D call. V was trimmed by 0 bases and J by 3 bases, leaving 6 bases between them. The CDR3 loop spans 13 amino acids. Germline-derived CDR1 and CDR2 are SGHRS and YFSETQ.

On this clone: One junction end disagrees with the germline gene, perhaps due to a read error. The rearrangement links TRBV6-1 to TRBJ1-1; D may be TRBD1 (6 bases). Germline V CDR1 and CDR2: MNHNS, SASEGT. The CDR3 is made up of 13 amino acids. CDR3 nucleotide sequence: TGTGCCAGCAGCGAAGGGACAAACACTGAAGCTTTCTTT. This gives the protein CASSEGTNTEAFF.

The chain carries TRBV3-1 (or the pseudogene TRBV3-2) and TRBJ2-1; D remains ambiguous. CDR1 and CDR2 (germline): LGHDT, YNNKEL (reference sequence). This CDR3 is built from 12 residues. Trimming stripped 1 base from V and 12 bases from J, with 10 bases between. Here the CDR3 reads CASSQVEARQFF. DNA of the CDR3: TGTGCCAGCAGCCAAGTCGAGGCGCGGCAGTTCTTC.

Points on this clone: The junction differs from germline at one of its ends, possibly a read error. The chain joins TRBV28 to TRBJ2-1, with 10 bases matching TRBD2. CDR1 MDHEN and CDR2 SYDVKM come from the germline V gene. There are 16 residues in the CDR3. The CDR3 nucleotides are TGTGCCAGCAGCTTATTAAGCGGGAGGGCCGCCGATGAGCAGTTCTTC. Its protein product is CASSLLSGRAADEQFF.

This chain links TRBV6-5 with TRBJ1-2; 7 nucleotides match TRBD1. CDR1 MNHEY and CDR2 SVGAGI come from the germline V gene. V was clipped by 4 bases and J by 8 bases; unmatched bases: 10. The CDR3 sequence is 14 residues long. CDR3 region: CASSSPSGGQGYTF. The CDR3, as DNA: TGTGCCAGCAGTTCCCCCTCAGGGGGGCAGGGCTACACCTTC.

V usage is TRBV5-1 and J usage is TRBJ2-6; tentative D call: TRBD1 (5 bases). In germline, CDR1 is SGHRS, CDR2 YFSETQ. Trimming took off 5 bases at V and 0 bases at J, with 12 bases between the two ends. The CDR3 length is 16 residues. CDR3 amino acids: CASRGSGPSGANVLTF. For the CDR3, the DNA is TGCGCCAGCAGGGGTTCAGGGCCCTCTGGGGCCAACGTCCTGACTTTC.

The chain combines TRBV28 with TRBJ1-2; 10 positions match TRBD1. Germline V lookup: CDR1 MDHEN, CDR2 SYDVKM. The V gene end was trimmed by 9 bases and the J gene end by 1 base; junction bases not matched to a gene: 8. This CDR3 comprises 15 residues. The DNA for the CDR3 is TGTGCCAGTCACTTCGACAGGGGGCTTAACTATGGCTACACCTTC. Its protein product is CASHFDRGLNYGYTF.